The next 21 T cell receptor beta chains were all read from a single sample in a study of blood T cell repertoires in COVID-19. TCRdb keeps only in-frame clones here, not all; method: immunoSEQ multiplex PCR. The sample yields around 250,000 clones, roughly 84% seen once. Material for sequencing was peripheral blood. The receptors shown here come from a woman aged 40 to 50 who had recovered from COVID-19.

This sequence joins TRBV15 and TRBJ2-1; D perhaps matches TRBD1 (5 bases). This CDR3 comprises 16 residues. The germline V and J ends were trimmed by 1 base and 4 bases, with 14 bases remaining between them. Germline CDR1 reads LNHNV; CDR2 reads YYDKDF (reference sequence). The CDR3 DNA reads as TGTGCCACCAGCAGAGGGGGCCAGGGAATTTACAATGAGCAGTTCTTC. Encoded protein: CATSRGGQGIYNEQFF. The full variable domain, completed using reference TRBV15 and TRBJ2-1, is DAMVIQNPRYQVTQFGKPVTLSCSQTLNHNVMYWYQQKSSQAPKLLFHYYDKDFNNEADTPDNFQSRRPNTSFCFLDIRSPGLGDTAMYLCATSRGGQGIYNEQFFGPGTRLTVL.

This clone has a handful of counts. The CDR3 DNA sequence: TGTGCCAGCAGCAGCGGATATAACACCGGGGAGCTGTTTTTT. This codes for CASSSGYNTGELFF. V usage is TRBV2 and J usage is TRBJ2-2; possibly TRBD2 for D (5 bases). Trimming took 6 bases from V and 2 from J, leaving 10 bases between them. There are 14 residues in the CDR3. Germline CDR1 and CDR2: SNHLY and FYNNEI.

The chain carries TRBV19 and TRBJ2-3, with 7 bases fitting TRBD1. Germline V gene lookup returns CDR1 LNHDA and CDR2 SQIVND (reference sequence). The V gene end was trimmed by 6 bases and the J gene end by 0 bases; junction bases not matched to a gene: 6. This CDR3 has 15 amino acids. This CDR3 is CASRNRGRSTDTQYF. DNA of the CDR3: TGTGCCAGTAGGAACAGGGGAAGGAGCACAGATACGCAGTATTTT.

This clone appeared a single time. The V call is TRBV5-5, the J call TRBJ1-2, with 9 bases fitting TRBD1. The CDR3 totals 14 residues. CDR1 and CDR2 (germline): SGHKS, YYEKEE (reference sequence). Trimming at V came to 4 bases and at J to 5 bases, leaving 6 bases not matched to a gene. CDR3 sequence reads: CASSREGQGYGYTF. The CDR3 nucleotides are TGTGCCAGCAGCCGGGAGGGACAGGGTTATGGCTACACCTTC.

The chain uses TRBV5-1 and TRBJ1-1, with 7 bases that match TRBD1. Germline CDR1 and CDR2: SGHRS and YFSETQ. J gave up 3 bases and V 3 bases, and 8 bases lay outside the gene matches. The length of the CDR3 is 15 residues. The CDR3 loop is CASSSEGQRYTEAFF. For the CDR3, the DNA is TGCGCCAGCAGCTCAGAGGGACAGCGGTACACTGAAGCTTTCTTT.

The CDR3 DNA reads TGCGCCAGCAATCCCGCGTTAACCTCCTACAATGAGCAGTTCTTC. Protein product: CASNPALTSYNEQFF. The chain recombines TRBV10-2 with TRBJ2-1; D remains ambiguous. The germline CDR1 and CDR2 sequences are WSHSY and SAAADI. Trimming took off 7 bases at V and 0 bases at J, with 13 bases between the two ends. The CDR3 contains 15 residues.

This rearrangement joins TRBV3-1 (or the pseudogene TRBV3-2) to TRBJ1-3, with TRBD1 matching over 7 bases. Trimming took 4 bases from V and 4 from J; bases not matched to a gene: 4. The CDR3 contains 14 residues. Germline-derived CDR1 and CDR2 are LGHDT and YNNKEL (reference sequence). The CDR3 spells CASSPGTEGNTIYF. The CDR3 nucleotides read TGTGCCAGCAGCCCCGGGACAGAAGGAAACACCATATATTTT.

In regard to this clone: This may be a read error: a much more frequent sequence differs by one nucleotide. The chain combines TRBV12-3 or TRBV12-4 with TRBJ2-1; no clear D. The CDR3 has 12 amino acids. The ends were cut back, 3 bases at V and 6 bases at J, with 6 bases in the middle. Here the CDR3 reads CASSFSRNEQFF. The CDR3 DNA reads TGTGCCAGCAGTTTTTCGCGCAATGAGCAGTTCTTC.

The chain links TRBV2 to TRBJ1-5; D is undetermined. V lost 7 bases to trimming and J lost 0 bases, with 7 bases between them. Germline V gene lookup returns CDR1 SNHLY and CDR2 FYNNEI. CDR3 length equals 13 residues. The CDR3 nucleotides are TGTGCCAGCAAGAGAGATAGCAATCAGCCCCAGCATTTT. Its protein product is CASKRDSNQPQHF.

This clone is a singleton in its sample. The rearrangement uses TRBV6-6 and TRBJ1-5; D is possibly TRBD1 (6 bases). The CDR3 sequence is 14 residues long. Germline V gene sequence: CDR1 MNHNY, CDR2 SVGAGI (reference sequence). The ends were cut back, 2 bases at V and 6 bases at J, with 11 bases in the middle. CDR3 in amino acids: CASSYPRGTQPQHF. CDR3 nucleotide sequence: TGTGCCAGCAGTTACCCAAGGGGGACTCAGCCCCAGCATTTT.

This chain uses TRBV6-5 with TRBJ2-7; 8 nucleotides agree with TRBD1. Looked up from germline, CDR1 is MNHEY and CDR2 is SVGAGI. This CDR3 is 11 amino acids long. Unmatched junction bases numbered 1, after V lost 6 bases and J lost 6 bases. The CDR3 loop is CASRTGVEQYF. As DNA, the CDR3 is TGTGCCAGCAGGACAGGGGTCGAGCAGTACTTC.

The V gene is TRBV6-5, the J gene TRBJ1-4, with D possibly being TRBD1 (5 bases). The CDR3 is 15 residues long. Per the germline V gene, CDR1 is MNHEY and CDR2 is SVGAGI. The V end was cut by 2 bases, the J end by 6 bases, with 13 bases between. This CDR3 is CASSYSFRADEKLFF. The CDR3 DNA follows: TGTGCCAGCAGTTACAGTTTCAGGGCGGATGAAAAACTGTTTTTT.

V usage is TRBV11-3 and J usage is TRBJ2-1; 7 bases are shared with TRBD1. The CDR3 loop spans 16 amino acids. CDR1 is SGHNT, CDR2 YENEEA, per germline. After removal of 5 bases from V and 4 bases from J, the junction contained 11 bases not matched to a gene. The DNA of the CDR3 is TGTGCCAGCAGCAAAGACAGGGTTGCTCTATACAATGAGCAGTTCTTC. As protein: CASSKDRVALYNEQFF.

J is TRBJ1-1 and V is TRBV5-5; D uncertain. CDR1 SGHKS and CDR2 YYEKEE come from the germline V gene (reference sequence). CDR3 length: 15 amino acids. The V end lost 3 bases, the J end lost 11 bases, and 23 bases lay between the germline ends. The CDR3 DNA is TGTGCCAGCAGCTCCCCTGAGGGCGGGTGGTTGGAGGCTTTCTTT. This codes for CASSSPEGGWLEAFF.

This chain's CDR3 is CASSVRVNTEAFF. DNA for the CDR3: TGTGCCAGCAGTGTTCGTGTGAACACTGAAGCTTTCTTT. J is TRBJ1-1 and V is TRBV6-4; D is undetermined. Trimming stripped 4 bases from V and 0 bases from J, with 6 bases between. Germline CDR1 and CDR2: MRHNA and SNTAGT. CDR3 size: 13 residues.

This sequence joins TRBV30 and TRBJ1-2, with D uncertain. The CDR3 runs to 10 residues. V was pared by 8 bases and J by 7 bases, with 11 bases between. CDR1 GTSNPN and CDR2 SVGIG come from the germline V gene (reference sequence). The CDR3 region is CALLRSGYTF. CDR3 nucleotides: TGTGCCCTTCTGCGGAGTGGCTACACCTTC.

The rearrangement uses TRBV5-1 and TRBJ1-1; D possibly corresponds to TRBD1 (5 bases). The germline gives CDR1 SGHRS, CDR2 YFSETQ. V was clipped by 0 bases and J by 6 bases, with 12 bases between them. The CDR3 is made up of 14 amino acids. CDR3 protein: CASSLEGTTAEAFF. The CDR3, as DNA: TGCGCCAGCAGCTTGGAAGGGACTACGGCTGAAGCTTTCTTT.

The chain combines TRBV28 with TRBJ1-1; TRBD1 matches 7 bases. CDR1 and CDR2 (germline): MDHEN, SYDVKM. The ends lost 6 bases at V and 2 bases at J; junction bases unmatched: 6. The CDR3 length is 14 residues. The CDR3 DNA reads as TGTGCCAGCAGACCGGGACAGATAAACACTGAAGCTTTCTTT. Translating it yields CASRPGQINTEAFF.

This chain uses TRBV4-1 with TRBJ2-7, with 9 nucleotides matching TRBD2. Germline assignment: CDR1 MGHRA and CDR2 YSYEKL. The CDR3 extends over 16 amino acids. The junction had 9 bases not matched to a gene; V was cut back by 4 bases and J by 2 bases. The DNA of the CDR3 is TGCGCCAGCAGCCCCCAGGGCGCTAGCGGGGCCTACGAGCAGTACTTC. It yields the protein CASSPQGASGAYEQYF.

J is TRBJ2-3 and V is TRBV27; tentative D call: TRBD1 (5 bases). CDR1 is MNHEY and CDR2 is SMNVEV in the germline V gene (reference sequence). The CDR3 consists of 14 residues. V was pared by 1 base and J by 5 bases, with 10 bases between. The CDR3 DNA reads as TGTGCCAGCAGTTTATGGGGAAGGGGAGATACGCAGTATTTT. Its translation: CASSLWGRGDTQYF.

Turning to this clone: One junction end disagrees with the germline gene, perhaps due to a read error. J is TRBJ2-7 and V is TRBV3-1 (or the pseudogene TRBV3-2); D is possibly TRBD2 (6 bases). The V gene's germline CDR1 is LGHDT and CDR2 YNNKEL (reference sequence). The CDR3 spans 14 residues. The CDR3 bases are TGTGCCAGCAGCCAGGGAGGACAACTCTGGGAGCTGTACTTC. Translated, it gives CASSQGGQLWELYF.